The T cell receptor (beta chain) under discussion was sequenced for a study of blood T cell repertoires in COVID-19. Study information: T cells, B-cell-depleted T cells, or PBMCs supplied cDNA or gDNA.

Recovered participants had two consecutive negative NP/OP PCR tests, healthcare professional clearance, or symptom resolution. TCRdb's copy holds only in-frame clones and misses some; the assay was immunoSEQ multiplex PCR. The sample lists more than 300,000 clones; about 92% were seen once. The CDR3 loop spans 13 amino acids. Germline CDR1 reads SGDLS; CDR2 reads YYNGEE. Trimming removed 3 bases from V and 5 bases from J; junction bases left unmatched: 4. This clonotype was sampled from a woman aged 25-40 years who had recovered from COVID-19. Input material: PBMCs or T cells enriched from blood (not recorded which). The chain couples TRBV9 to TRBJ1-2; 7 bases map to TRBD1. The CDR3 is CASSGGQIYGYTF. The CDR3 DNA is TGTGCCAGCAGCGGGGGACAGATATATGGCTACACCTTC.